Listed below are T cell receptor beta chains from one sample, sequenced in a study of beta chain features in type 1 diabetes. Assay: immunoSEQ multiplex PCR; the TCRdb copy retains only in-frame clones and omits some. The table includes hundreds of thousands of clones, about 14% detected once. The sequenced sample consisted of naive CD4+ T cells from blood. The receptors stem from a man between 18 and 35 years old in good health. CDR3s include the opening cysteine and the closing phenylalanine or tryptophan. A D gene is named only where the DNA matches it firmly. A row's size may be missing; if present it is once, few, many or a size class.

clone_size	d_call	v_call	j_call	cdr3_nt	cdr3_aa
-	-	TRBV18	TRBJ2-5	TGTGCCAGCTCACCGGGAAGGGAGACCCAGTACTTC	CASSPGRETQYF
-	-	TRBV5-1	TRBJ2-3	TGCGCCAGCAGGGGCACCGGGGTGAGCACAGATACGCAGTATTTT	CASRGTGVSTDTQYF
few	-	TRBV7-3	TRBJ2-5	TGTGCCAGCAGCTTAATGGGCGGTAACCAAGAGACCCAGTACTTC	CASSLMGGNQETQYF
few	-	TRBV13	TRBJ2-6	TGTGCCAGCAGCTTAGGGGGCTCTGGGGCCAACGTCCTGACTTTC	CASSLGGSGANVLTF
-	-	TRBV2	TRBJ1-3	TGTGCCAGCAGTGGGGACACCATATATTTT	CASSGDTIYF
few	TRBD1	TRBV28	TRBJ1-2	TGTGCCAGCAGAAGGGGGCTCGATGGCTACACCTTC	CASRRGLDGYTF
-	TRBD1	TRBV6-1	TRBJ1-6	TGTGCCAGCAGCTTACAGGGGAACAATTCACCCCTCCACTTT	CASSLQGNNSPLHF
few	TRBD2	TRBV29-1	TRBJ2-7	TGCAGCGTTGATTCCCAGCGGGGGGTAGTTGGCGAGCAGTACTTC	CSVDSQRGVVGEQYF
-	-	TRBV6-5	TRBJ1-2	TGTGCCAGCACAAGCCTGAGACACCCCTATGGCTACACCTTC	CASTSLRHPYGYTF
few	TRBD1	TRBV7-9	TRBJ1-1	TGTGCCAGCAGCTTACAGGGGGCGACTGAAGCTTTCTTT	CASSLQGATEAFF
-	TRBD1	TRBV30	TRBJ1-1	TGTGCCTGGAGTGTTTCCCTGACAGGGTACACTGAAGCTTTCTTT	CAWSVSLTGYTEAFF
few	-	TRBV15	TRBJ1-2	TGTGCCACCAGCAGGGGAAACAACTATGGCTACACCTTC	CATSRGNNYGYTF
few	-	TRBV5-1	TRBJ1-1	TGCGCCAGCAGCTTGGCCCTCAAGAACACTGAAGCTTTCTTT	CASSLALKNTEAFF
-	TRBD1	TRBV9	TRBJ2-5	TGTGCCAGCAGCGCCGTGACAGGGGGCTTCGGGGAGACCCAGTACTTC	CASSAVTGGFGETQYF
few	-	TRBV18	TRBJ1-1	TGTGCCAGCTCTCTCGACAAGAACACTGAAGCTTTCTTT	CASSLDKNTEAFF
few	TRBD1	TRBV29-1	TRBJ1-4	TGCAGCGTTGAAATCCAGGGGGGGGAAAAACTGTTTTTT	CSVEIQGGEKLFF
few	-	TRBV5-1	TRBJ2-1	TGCGCCAGCAGCTCTTCCAGCGGATTCTACAATGAGCAGTTCTTC	CASSSSSGFYNEQFF
-	-	TRBV29-1	TRBJ2-1	TGCAGCGTTGAAGGGCGGAGGGATGAGCAGTTCTTC	CSVEGRRDEQFF